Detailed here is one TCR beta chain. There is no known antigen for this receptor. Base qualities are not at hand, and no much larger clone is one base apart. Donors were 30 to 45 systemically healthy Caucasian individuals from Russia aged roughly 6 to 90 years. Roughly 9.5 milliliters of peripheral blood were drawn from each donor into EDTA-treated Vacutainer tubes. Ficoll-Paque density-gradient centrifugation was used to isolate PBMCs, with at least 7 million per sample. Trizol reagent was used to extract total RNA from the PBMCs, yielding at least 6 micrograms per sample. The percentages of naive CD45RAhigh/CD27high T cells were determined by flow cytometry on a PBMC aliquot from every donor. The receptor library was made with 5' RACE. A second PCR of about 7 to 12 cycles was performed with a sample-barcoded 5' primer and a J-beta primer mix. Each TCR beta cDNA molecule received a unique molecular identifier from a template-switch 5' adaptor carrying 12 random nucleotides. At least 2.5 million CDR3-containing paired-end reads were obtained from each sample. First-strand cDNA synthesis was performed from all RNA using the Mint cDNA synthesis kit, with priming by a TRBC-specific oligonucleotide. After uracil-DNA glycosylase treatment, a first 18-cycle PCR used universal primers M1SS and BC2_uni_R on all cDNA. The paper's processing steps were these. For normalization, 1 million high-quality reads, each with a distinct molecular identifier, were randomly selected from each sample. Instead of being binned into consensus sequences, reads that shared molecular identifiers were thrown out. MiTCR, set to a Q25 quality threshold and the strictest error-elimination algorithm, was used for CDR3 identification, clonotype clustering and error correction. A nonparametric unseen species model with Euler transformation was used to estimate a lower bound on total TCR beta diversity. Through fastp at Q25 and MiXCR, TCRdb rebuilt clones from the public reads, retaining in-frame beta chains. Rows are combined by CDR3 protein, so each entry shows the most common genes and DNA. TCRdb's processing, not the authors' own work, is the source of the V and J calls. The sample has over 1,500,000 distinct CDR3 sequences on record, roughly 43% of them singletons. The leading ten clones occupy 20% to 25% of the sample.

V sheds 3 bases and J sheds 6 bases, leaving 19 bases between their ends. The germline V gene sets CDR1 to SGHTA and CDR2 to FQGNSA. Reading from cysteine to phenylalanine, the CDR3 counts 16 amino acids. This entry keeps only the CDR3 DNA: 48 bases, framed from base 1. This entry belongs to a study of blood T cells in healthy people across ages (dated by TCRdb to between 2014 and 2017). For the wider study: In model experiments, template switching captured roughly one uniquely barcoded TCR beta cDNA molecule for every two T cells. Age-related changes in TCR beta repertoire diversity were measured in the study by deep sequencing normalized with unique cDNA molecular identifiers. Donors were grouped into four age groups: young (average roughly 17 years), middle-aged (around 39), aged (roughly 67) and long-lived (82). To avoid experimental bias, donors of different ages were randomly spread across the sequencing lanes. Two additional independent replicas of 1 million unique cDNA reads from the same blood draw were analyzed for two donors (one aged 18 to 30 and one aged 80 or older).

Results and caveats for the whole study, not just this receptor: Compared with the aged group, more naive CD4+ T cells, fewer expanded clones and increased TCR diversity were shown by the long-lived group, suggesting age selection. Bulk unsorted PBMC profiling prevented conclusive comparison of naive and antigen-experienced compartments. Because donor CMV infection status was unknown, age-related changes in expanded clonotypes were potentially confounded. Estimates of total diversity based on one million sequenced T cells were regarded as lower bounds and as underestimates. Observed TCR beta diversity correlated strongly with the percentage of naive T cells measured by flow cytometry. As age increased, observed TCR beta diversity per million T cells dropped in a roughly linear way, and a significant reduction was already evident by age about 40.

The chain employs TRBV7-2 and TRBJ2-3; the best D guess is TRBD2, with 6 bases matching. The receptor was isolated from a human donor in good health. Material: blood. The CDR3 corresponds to CASSLTQKTRLDTQYF. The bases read TGTGCCAGCAGCTTGACTCAGAAGACTAGATTGGATACGCAGTATTTT.